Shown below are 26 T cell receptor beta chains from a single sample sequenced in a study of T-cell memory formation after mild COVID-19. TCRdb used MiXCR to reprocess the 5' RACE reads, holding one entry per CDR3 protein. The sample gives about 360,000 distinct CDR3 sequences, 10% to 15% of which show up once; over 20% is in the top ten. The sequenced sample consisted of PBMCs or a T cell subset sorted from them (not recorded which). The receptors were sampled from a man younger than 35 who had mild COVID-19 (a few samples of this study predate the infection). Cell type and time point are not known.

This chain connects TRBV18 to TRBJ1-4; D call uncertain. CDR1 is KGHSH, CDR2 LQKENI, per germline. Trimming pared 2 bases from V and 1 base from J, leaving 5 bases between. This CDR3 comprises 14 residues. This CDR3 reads CASSPVETNEKLFF. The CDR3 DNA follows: TGTGCCAGCTCACCAGTTGAAACTAATGAAAAACTGTTTTTT.

The CDR3 bases are TGCGCCAGCACACCGGGGAGTCCGCGGGAGCAGTACTTC. It codes for CASTPGSPREQYF. The J gene is TRBJ2-7, the V gene TRBV10-2; D perhaps matches TRBD2 (5 bases). V lost 7 bases and J lost 7, with 17 bases in between. The CDR3 has 13 residues. CDR1 and CDR2 from the germline V gene are WSHSY and SAAADI.

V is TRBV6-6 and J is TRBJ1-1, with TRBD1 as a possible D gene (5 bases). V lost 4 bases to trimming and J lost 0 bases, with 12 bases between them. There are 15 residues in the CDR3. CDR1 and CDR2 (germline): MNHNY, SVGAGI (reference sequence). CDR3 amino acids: CASSLDTGLNTEAFF. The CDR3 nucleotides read TGTGCCAGCAGTTTGGATACGGGACTGAACACTGAAGCTTTCTTT.

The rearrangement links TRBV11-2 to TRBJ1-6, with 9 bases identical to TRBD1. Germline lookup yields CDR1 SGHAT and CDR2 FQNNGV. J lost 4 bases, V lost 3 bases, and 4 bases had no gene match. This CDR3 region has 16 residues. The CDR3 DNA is TGTGCCAGCAGCTTTAGCGGACAGGGGTATAATTCACCCCTCCACTTT. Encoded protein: CASSFSGQGYNSPLHF. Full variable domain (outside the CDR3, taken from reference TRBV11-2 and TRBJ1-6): EAGVAQSPRYKIIEKRQSVAFWCNPISGHATLYWYQQILGQGPKLLIQFQNNGVVDDSQLPKDRFSAERLKGVDSTLKIQPAKLEDSAVYLCASSFSGQGYNSPLHFGNGTRLTVT.

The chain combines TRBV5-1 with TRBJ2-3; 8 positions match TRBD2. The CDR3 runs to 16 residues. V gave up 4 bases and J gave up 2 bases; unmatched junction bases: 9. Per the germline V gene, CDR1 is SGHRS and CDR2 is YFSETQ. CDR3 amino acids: CASSRGGAENTDTQYF. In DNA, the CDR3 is TGCGCCAGCAGCCGGGGGGGGGCTGAAAACACAGATACGCAGTATTTT.

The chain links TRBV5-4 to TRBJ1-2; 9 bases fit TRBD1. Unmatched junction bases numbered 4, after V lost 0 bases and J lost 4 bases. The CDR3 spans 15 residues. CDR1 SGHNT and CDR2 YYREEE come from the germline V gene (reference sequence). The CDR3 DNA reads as TGTGCCAGCAGCTTGGACAGGGGGCAGGGCTATGGCTACACCTTC. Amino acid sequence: CASSLDRGQGYGYTF.

Here the CDR3 DNA reads TGTGCCAGCAGCTCCCTGACAGGGAATGGCTACACCTTC. As protein: CASSSLTGNGYTF. J is TRBJ1-2 and V is TRBV11-2; 7 bases fit TRBD1. The germline V gene has CDR1 SGHAT and CDR2 FQNNGV. J was trimmed by 6 bases and V by 4 bases; bases with no gene match: 5. The CDR3 length is 13 residues.

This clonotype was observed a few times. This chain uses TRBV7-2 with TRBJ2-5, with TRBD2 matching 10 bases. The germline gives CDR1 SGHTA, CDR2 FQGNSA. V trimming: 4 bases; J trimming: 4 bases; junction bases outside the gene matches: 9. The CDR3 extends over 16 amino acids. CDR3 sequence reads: CASSSEAGTSVETQYF. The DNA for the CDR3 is TGTGCCAGCAGCTCGGAGGCCGGGACTAGCGTAGAGACCCAGTACTTC.

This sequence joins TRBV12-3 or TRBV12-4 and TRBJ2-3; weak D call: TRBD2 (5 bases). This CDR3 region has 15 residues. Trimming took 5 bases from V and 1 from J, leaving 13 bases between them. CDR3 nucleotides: TGTGCCAGCAGTCTCTACGGGGAGCGCACAGATACGCAGTATTTT. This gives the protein CASSLYGERTDTQYF.

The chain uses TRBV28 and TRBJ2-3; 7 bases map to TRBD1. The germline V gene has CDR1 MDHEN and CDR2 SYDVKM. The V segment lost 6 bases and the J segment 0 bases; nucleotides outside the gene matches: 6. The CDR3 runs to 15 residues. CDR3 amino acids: CASSLGQASTDTQYF. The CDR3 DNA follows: TGTGCCAGCAGCCTCGGACAGGCTAGCACAGATACGCAGTATTTT.

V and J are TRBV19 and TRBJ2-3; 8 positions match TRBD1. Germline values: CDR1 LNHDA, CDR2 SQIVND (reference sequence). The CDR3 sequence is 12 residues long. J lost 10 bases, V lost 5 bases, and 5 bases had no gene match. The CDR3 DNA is TGTGCCAGTAGTCCGGACAGGGAAGCGCAGTATTTT. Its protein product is CASSPDREAQYF.

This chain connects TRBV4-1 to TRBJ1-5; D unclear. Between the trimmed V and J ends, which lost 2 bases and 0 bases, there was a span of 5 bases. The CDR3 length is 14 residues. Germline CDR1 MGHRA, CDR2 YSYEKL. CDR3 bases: TGCGCCAGCAGCCAACGTGATAGCAATCAGCCCCAGCATTTT. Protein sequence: CASSQRDSNQPQHF.

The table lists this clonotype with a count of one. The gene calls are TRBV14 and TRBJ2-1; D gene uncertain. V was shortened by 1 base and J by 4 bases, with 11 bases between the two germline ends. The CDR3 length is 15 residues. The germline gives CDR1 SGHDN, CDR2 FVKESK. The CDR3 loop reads CASSQARPPYNEQFF. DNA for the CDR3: TGTGCCAGCAGCCAAGCGAGACCTCCGTACAATGAGCAGTTCTTC.

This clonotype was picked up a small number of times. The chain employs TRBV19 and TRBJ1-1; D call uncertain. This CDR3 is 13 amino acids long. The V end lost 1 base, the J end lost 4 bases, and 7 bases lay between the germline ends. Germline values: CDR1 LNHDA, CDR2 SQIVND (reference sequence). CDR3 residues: CASSIGTPTEAFF. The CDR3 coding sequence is TGTGCCAGTAGTATAGGGACGCCCACTGAAGCTTTCTTT. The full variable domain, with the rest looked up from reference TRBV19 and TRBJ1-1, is DGGITQSPKYLFRKEGQNVTLSCEQNLNHDAMYWYRQDPGQGLRLIYYSQIVNDFQKGDIAEGYSVSREKKESFPLTVTSAQKNPTAFYLCASSIGTPTEAFFGQGTRLTVV.

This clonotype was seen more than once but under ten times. CDR3 nucleotides: TGCGCCAGCAGCTTGGACGGAGCAACTAATGAAAAACTGTTTTTT. This translates into CASSLDGATNEKLFF. The chain couples TRBV5-1 to TRBJ1-4; D is undetermined. V dropped 0 bases and J dropped 0 bases, with 6 bases sitting between them. The CDR3 contains 15 residues. Germline assignment: CDR1 SGHRS and CDR2 YFSETQ.

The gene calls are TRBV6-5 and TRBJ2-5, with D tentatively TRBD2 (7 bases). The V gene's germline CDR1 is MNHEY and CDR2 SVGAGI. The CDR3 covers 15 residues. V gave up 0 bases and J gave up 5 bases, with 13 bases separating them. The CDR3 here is CASSYSKGGFETQYF. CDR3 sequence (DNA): TGTGCCAGCAGTTACTCGAAGGGGGGGTTTGAGACCCAGTACTTC.

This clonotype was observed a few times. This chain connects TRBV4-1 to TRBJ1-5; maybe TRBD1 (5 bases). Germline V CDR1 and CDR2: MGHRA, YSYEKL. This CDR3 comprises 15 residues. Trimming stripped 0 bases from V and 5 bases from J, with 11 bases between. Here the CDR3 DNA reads TGCGCCAGCAGCCAAGATCACGGGGGGTATCAGCCCCAGCATTTT. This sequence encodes CASSQDHGGYQPQHF.

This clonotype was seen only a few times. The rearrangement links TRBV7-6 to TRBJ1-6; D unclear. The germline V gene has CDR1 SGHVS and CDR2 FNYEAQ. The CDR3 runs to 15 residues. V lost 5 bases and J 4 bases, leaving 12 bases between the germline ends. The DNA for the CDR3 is TGTGCCAGCAGCCCCCGGACCGATTATAATTCACCCCTCCACTTT. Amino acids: CASSPRTDYNSPLHF.

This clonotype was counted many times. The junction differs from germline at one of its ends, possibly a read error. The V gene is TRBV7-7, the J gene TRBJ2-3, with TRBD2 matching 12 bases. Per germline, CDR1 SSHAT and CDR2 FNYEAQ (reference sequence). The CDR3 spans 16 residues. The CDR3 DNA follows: TGTGCTAGCAGCCTCCTAGCGGGGGGGCCCTCAGATACGCAGTATTTT. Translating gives CASSLLAGGPSDTQYF.

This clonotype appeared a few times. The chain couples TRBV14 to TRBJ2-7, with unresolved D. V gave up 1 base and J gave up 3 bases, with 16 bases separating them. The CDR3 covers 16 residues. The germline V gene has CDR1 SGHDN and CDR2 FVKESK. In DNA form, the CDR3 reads TGTGCCAGCAGCCAAGGGGCCCCCCGACTGGGCTACGAGCAGTACGTC. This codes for CASSQGAPRLGYEQYV.

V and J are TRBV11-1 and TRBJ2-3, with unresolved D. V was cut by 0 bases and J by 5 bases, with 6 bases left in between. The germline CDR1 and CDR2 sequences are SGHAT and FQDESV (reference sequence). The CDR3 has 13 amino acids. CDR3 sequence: CASSLALRDTQYF. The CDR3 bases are TGTGCCAGCAGCTTAGCGCTGAGAGATACGCAGTATTTT.

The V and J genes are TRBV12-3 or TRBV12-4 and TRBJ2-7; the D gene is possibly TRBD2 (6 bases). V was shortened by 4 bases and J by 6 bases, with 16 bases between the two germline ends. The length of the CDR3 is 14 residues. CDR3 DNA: TGTGCCAGCAGTTGGCGGGGAAACTCTCTCGAGCAGTACTTC. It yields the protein CASSWRGNSLEQYF.

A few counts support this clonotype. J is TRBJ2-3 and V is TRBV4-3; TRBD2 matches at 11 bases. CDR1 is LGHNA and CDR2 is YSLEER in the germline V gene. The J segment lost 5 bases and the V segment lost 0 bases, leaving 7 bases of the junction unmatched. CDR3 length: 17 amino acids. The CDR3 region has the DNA TGCGCCAGCAGCCAAGATGCTAGCGGGGGGTTTGGAGATACGCAGTATTTT. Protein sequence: CASSQDASGGFGDTQYF.

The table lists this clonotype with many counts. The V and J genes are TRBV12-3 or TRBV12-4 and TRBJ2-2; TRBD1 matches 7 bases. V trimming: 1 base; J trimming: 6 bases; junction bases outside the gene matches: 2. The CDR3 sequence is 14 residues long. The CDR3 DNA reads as TGTGCCAGCAGTTTAGGAGGGGGCGCCGGGGAGCTGTTTTTT. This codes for CASSLGGGAGELFF.

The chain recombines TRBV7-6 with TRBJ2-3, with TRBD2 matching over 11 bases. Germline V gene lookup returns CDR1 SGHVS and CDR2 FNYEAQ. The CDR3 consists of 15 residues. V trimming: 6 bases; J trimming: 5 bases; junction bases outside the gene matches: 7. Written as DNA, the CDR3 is TGTGCCAGCAGTCCACTAGCGGGGGTGCGAGATACGCAGTATTTT. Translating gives CASSPLAGVRDTQYF.

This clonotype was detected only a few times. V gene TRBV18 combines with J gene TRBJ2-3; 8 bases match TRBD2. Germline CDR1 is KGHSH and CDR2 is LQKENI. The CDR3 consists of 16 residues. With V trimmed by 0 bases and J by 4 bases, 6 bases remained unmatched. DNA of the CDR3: TGTGCCAGCTCACCACCAGCCAGCGGGGGAGCAGATACGCAGTATTTT. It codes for CASSPPASGGADTQYF.